This TCR beta chain was profiled in a study of cytomegalovirus exposure and HLA in healthy donors. Study-level background: Earlier findings included some 100 million unique TCR beta sequences obtained from 150 million to 200 million T cells.

V was clipped by 6 bases and J by 7 bases, with 24 bases between them. This CDR3 contains 15 residues. In germline, CDR1 is SQVTM, CDR2 ANQGSEA. The PCR made use of 60 Vbeta and 13 Jbeta primers. Libraries were prepared by immunoSEQ multiplex PCR; TCRdb keeps only in-frame clonotypes and omits some of them. This sample yields some 120,000 clones, of which roughly four fifths are seen a single time; 3.6% belongs to the top ten. The sample consisted of PBMCs. This clonotype was obtained from a woman aged 40 to 50 in good health and CMV-seropositive. The chain links TRBV29-1 to TRBJ1-2; no firm D call. Written as DNA, the CDR3 is TGCAGCGTCCACGGAGGAAAGGACCAAGACGGTGGCTACACCTTC. The encoded protein is CSVHGGKDQDGGYTF. Complete variable domain (other parts from reference TRBV29-1 and TRBJ1-2): SAVISQKPSRDICQRGTSLTIQCQVDSQVTMMFWYRQQPGQSLTLIATANQGSEATYESGFVIDKFPISRPNLTFSTLTVSNMSPEDSSIYLCSVHGGKDQDGGYTFGSGTRLTVV.